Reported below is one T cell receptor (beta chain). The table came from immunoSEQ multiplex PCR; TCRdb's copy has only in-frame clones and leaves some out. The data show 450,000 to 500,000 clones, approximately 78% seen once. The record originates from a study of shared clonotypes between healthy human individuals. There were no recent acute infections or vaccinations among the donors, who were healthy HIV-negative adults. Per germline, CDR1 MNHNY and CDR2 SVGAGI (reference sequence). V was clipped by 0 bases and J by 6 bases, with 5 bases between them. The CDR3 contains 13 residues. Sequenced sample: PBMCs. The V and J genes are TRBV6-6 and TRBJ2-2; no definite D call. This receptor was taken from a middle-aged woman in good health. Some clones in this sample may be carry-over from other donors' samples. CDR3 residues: CASSYSTPGELFF. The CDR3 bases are TGTGCCAGCAGTTACTCGACCCCCGGGGAGCTGTTTTTT.